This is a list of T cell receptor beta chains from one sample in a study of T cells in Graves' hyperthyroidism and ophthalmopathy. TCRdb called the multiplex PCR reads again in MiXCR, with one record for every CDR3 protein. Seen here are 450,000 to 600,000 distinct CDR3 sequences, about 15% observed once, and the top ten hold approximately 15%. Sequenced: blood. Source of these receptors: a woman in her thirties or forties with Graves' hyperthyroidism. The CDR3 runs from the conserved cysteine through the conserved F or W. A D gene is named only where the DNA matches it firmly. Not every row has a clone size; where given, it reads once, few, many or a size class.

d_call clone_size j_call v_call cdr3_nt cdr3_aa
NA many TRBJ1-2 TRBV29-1 TGCAGCGTTGAAAAGGGGGGTTATGGCTACACCTTC CSVEKGGYGYTF
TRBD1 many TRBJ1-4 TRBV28 TGTGCCAGCAGTTTACGGACAGGGGGACGTGAAAAACTGTTTTTT CASSLRTGGREKLFF
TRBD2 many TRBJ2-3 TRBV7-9 TGTGCCAGCAGCTTGACTAGCGGGAGTGGGGATACGCAGTATTTT CASSLTSGSGDTQYF
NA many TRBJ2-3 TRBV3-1 TGTGCCAGCAGATTACAGGGTTTCACAGATACGCAGTATTTT CASRLQGFTDTQYF
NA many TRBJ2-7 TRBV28 TGTGCCAGCAGTCCCCCAAATACCTACGAGCAGTACTTC CASSPPNTYEQYF
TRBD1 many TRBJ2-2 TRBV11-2 TGTGCCAGCAGCTTACACGGGACAGGGGTCACCGGGGAGCTGTTTTTT CASSLHGTGVTGELFF
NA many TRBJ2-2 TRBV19 TGTGCCAGTAGTCTCTCCGTCGGGTCTAAACCCGGGGAGCTGTTTTTT CASSLSVGSKPGELFF
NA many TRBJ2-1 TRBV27 TGTGCCAGCAGTGTACGACAGGTCACCAATGAGCAGTTCTTC CASSVRQVTNEQFF
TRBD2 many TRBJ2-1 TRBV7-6 TGTGCCAGCAGCCGGACTAGCGGGAGGAATTCCTACAATGAGCAGTTCTTC CASSRTSGRNSYNEQFF
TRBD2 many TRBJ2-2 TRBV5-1 TGCGCCAGCAGCTGGGGTCGTAGCGGGACCGGGGAGCTGTTTTTT CASSWGRSGTGELFF
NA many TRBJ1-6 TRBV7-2 TGTGCCAGCAACTTACCGGGGGAGCATTCACCCCTCCACTTT CASNLPGEHSPLHF
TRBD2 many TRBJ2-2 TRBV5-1 TGCGCCAGCAGCTTCTGGCTAGCGGCCAACACCGGGGAGCTGTTTTTT CASSFWLAANTGELFF
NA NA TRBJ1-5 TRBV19 TGTGCCAGTAAGTCCGTACGGGAAGGGGTTCAGCCCCAGCATTTT CASKSVREGVQPQHF
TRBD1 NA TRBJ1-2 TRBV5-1 TGCGCCAGCAGCTTTAGGACAGGGGACTATGGCTACACCTTC CASSFRTGDYGYTF
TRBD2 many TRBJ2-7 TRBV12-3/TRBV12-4 TGTGCCAGCAGTTCGTGGGAGGGTGGGACCTACGAGCAGTACTTC CASSSWEGGTYEQYF
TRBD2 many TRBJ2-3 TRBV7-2 TGTGCCAGCAGCCATTCTTATGCGGGGAGGGGCACAGATACGCAGTATTTT CASSHSYAGRGTDTQYF
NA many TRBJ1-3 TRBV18 TGTGCCAGCTCCCTGGACGGACACCTCTCTGGAAACACCATATATTTT CASSLDGHLSGNTIYF
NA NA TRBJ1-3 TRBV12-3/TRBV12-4 TGTGCCAGCAGTTTTATCAGCTTCGTCGGTTCTGGAAACACCATATATTTT CASSFISFVGSGNTIYF
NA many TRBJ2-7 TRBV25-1 TGTGCCAGCAGTGAATTTTCAGACAACGAGGGGGAGCAGTACTTC CASSEFSDNEGEQYF
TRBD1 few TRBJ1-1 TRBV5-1 TGCGCCAGCAGCCGAACAGGGGGCCAGGGGAACACTGAAGCTTTCTTT CASSRTGGQGNTEAFF
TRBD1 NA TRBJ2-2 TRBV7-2 TGTGCCAGCAGCTCTCGAACCTGGACAGGGGGCGTCACCGGGGAGCTGTTTTTT CASSSRTWTGGVTGELFF
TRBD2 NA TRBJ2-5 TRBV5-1 TGCGCCAGCAGCTTGGCCGTGCTAGCGGGGCAAGAGACCCAGTACTTC CASSLAVLAGQETQYF
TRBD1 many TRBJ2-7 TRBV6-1 TGTGCCAGCAGTCTGGACAGGGGAGACTACGAGCAGTACTTC CASSLDRGDYEQYF
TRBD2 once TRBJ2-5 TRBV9 TGTGCCAGCAGCGTAGACGATACTAGCGGGAGGGCCCCAGAGACCCAGTACTTC CASSVDDTSGRAPETQYF
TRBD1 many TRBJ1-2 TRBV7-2 TGTGCCAGCAGCACAAAGGGGGCCTATGGCTACACCTTC CASSTKGAYGYTF
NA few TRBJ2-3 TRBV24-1 TGTGCCACCAGTGACCCCACCCCGGCGGAGCCTTGGGATACGCAGTATTTT CATSDPTPAEPWDTQYF
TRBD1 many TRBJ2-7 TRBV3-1 TGTGCCAGCAGCCCGGGACAGATCTACGAGCAGTACTTC CASSPGQIYEQYF
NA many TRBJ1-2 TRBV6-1 TGTGCCACCGGTATCGGGCGCGGCTATGGCTACACCTTC CATGIGRGYGYTF
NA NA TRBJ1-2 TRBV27 TGTGCCAGCAGTCATATTGGGACGGCCGCTCTAACCTATGGCTACACCTTC CASSHIGTAALTYGYTF
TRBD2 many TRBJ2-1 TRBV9 TGTGCCAGCAGCATCCGGACTAGCGGGACTTACAATGAGCAGTTCTTC CASSIRTSGTYNEQFF
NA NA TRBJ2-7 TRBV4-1 TGCGCCAGCAGCCAAGATTACGGGGGAGACCTCTCCTACGAGCAGTACTTC CASSQDYGGDLSYEQYF
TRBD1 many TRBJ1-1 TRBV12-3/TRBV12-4 TGTGCCAGCAGTTTGGGGACAGGGGTTGAAGCTTTCTTT CASSLGTGVEAFF
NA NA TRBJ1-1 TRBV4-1 TGCGCCAGCAGCCAAGATGAGGCTCAGAACACTGAAGCTTTCTTT CASSQDEAQNTEAFF
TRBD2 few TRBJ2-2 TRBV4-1 TGCGCCAATGACTCGGAGGGTATATCGGGAGGGCCCCACGGGGAGCTGTTTTTT CANDSEGISGGPHGELFF
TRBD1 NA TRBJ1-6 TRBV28 TGTGCCAGCAGCGATGACAGGGGAGATAATTCACCCCTCCGCTTT CASSDDRGDNSPLRF
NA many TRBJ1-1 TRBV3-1 TGTGCCAGCAGCCCCAGTGGGACTGAAGCTTTCTTT CASSPSGTEAFF
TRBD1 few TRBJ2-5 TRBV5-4 TGTGCCAGCAGCACACCCGGGACAGGGCGGGAGACCCAGTACTTC CASSTPGTGRETQYF
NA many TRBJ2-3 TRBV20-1 TGCAGTGCTATCCGACAGGCCCTAAGCACAGATACGCAGTATTTT CSAIRQALSTDTQYF
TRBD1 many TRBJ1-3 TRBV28 TGTGCCAGCAGCCCTAGGACAGGCGGAGGGAACACCATATATTTT CASSPRTGGGNTIYF
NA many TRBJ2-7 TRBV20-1 TGCAGTGCTCCGGACTCAAAGTTCTACGAGCAGTACTTC CSAPDSKFYEQYF
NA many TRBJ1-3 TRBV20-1 TGCAGTGCTCCCGATGACAGGTTCTCTGGAAACACCATATATTTT CSAPDDRFSGNTIYF
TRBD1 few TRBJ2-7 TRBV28 TGTGCCAGCAGCCAGACAGGGGAATCGGACGAGCAGTACTTC CASSQTGESDEQYF
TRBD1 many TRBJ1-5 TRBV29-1 TGCAGCGTTGGACAGGGGGCGTATCAGCCCCAGCATTTT CSVGQGAYQPQHF
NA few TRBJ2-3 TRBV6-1 TGTGCCAGCAGTGAAGCGCCGGGGGACACAGATACGCAGTATTTT CASSEAPGDTDTQYF
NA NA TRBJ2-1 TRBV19 TGTGCCAGTAGTCCTAGCAGAGTCTCCTACAATGAGCAGTTCTTC CASSPSRVSYNEQFF
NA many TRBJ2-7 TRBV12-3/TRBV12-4 TGTGCCAGCAGTTTAGAGGCGTCAGGACTCTCCTACGAGCAGTACTTC CASSLEASGLSYEQYF
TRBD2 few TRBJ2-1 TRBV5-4 TGTGCCAGCAGCTTTAAAACTAGCGGGGGATACAATGAGCAGTTCTTC CASSFKTSGGYNEQFF
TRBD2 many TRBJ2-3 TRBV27 TGTGCCAGCAGTTTTGGGACTAGTCCAGATACGCAGTATTTT CASSFGTSPDTQYF
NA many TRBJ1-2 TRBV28 TGTGCCAGCAGTTCCGGGGTCAGAGCTTATGGCTACACCTTC CASSSGVRAYGYTF
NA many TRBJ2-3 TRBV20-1 TGCAGTGCTAGATTCGGGTGGCCCACAGATACGCAGTATTTT CSARFGWPTDTQYF
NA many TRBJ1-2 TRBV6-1 TGTGCCAGCAGTGAAAGCGCTGGGCCAGGGAACAGTGGCTACACCTTC CASSESAGPGNSGYTF